A single TCR beta chain is shown here with its context. The recovered donors of Cohort 3 showed two negative PCRs, clearance, or symptom resolution. This sample was taken from a study of blood T cell repertoires in COVID-19. Turning to the study itself: Samples taken during acute and convalescent COVID-19 were collected in the United States, Italy and Spain.

Germline CDR1 MDHEN, CDR2 SYDVKM. V was pared by 6 bases and J by 3 bases, with 6 bases of the junction left unmatched. The CDR3 has 16 residues. Original data processing: Reference gene primer amplification gave estimated nucleated cell counts. The assay was immunoSEQ multiplex PCR, and TCRdb's table has in-frame clones only and misses some. The V and J calls and clone size were taken over from that table, and D and trimming were inferred from the DNA. This sample has fewer than 450,000 clones, with 80% to 95% found just once. What was sequenced was PBMCs or T cells enriched from blood (not recorded which). The TCR sequence derives from a man aged 18 to 30 who had recovered from COVID-19. The chain recombines TRBV28 with TRBJ2-2; 11 bases are a match to TRBD2. Here the CDR3 DNA reads TGTGCCAGCAGCTTAGCGGGAGGGCCGGACACCGGGGAGCTGTTTTTT. It is translated as CASSLAGGPDTGELFF.